This T cell receptor (beta chain) was captured by sequencing in a study of technical replicates of blood from a handful of donors. This clone was seen a single time. Between the trimmed V and J ends, which lost 1 base and 1 base, there was a span of 10 bases. Germline V gene data show CDR1 as LGHNA and CDR2 as YNFKEQ. This CDR3 is built from 15 residues. Generated by immunoSEQ multiplex PCR, the TCRdb table keeps only in-frame clones and is missing some. The profile shows roughly 64,000 clones, 86% of them singletons. Sample: PBMCs. The TCR comes from a human donor in good health. Some clones in this sample may be carry-over from other donors' samples. This rearrangement joins TRBV4-2 to TRBJ1-1; tentative D call: TRBD1 (6 bases). The CDR3 region is CASSQVTGPNTEAFF. CDR3 nucleotides: TGTGCCAGCAGCCAAGTGACAGGCCCGAACACTGAAGCTTTCTTT.